This T cell receptor (beta chain) was retrieved from a study of blood T cell repertoires in COVID-19. Assay used: immunoSEQ multiplex PCR; TCRdb lists only in-frame clones, some missing. Of approximately 180,000 clones listed, 80% to 90% were seen once; the top ten hold 2.5%. This CDR3 contains 14 residues. The V segment lost 7 bases and the J segment 0 bases; nucleotides outside the gene matches: 4. The V gene's germline CDR1 is MNHEY and CDR2 SVGAGI. The sample comprised peripheral blood. The genes are TRBV6-5 and TRBJ2-5; 8 bases match TRBD2. The TCR sequence derives from a middle-aged man with active or convalescent COVID-19. CDR3 loop: CASTRSGNQETQYF. The CDR3 DNA follows: TGTGCCAGCACCCGTAGCGGGAACCAAGAGACCCAGTACTTC.